A single sample gave rise to the 25 T cell receptor beta chains below, sequenced in a study of graft-versus-host responses after intestinal transplantation. Clones were sequenced by immunoSEQ multiplex PCR, and TCRdb holds only the in-frame ones, with some missing. The sample contains approximately 90,000 clones, approximately 90% of which appear only once. For these TCRs, the target antigens are not known. Source: unstimulated CD8+ T cells sorted from spleen or lymph node cells, taken before transplant. These receptors came from a human donor who was the organ donor for an intestinal transplant.

The J gene is TRBJ1-2, the V gene TRBV9; 7 bases map to TRBD1. After removal of 3 bases from V and 8 bases from J, the junction contained 13 bases not matched to a gene. Germline V gene data show CDR1 as SGDLS and CDR2 as YYNGEE. The CDR3 has 15 amino acids. As DNA, the CDR3 is TGTGCCAGCAGCGGACTGGACAGGACTCAACGGGGCTACACCTTC. This encodes CASSGLDRTQRGYTF.

This clone turned up a few times. The J gene is TRBJ2-7, the V gene TRBV10-3; TRBD1 agrees at 7 bases. The CDR3 spans 15 residues. In germline, CDR1 is ENHRY, CDR2 SYGVKD. Germline trimming cut 3 bases from V and 0 bases from J; bases unmatched to any gene: 5. The CDR3 DNA reads as TGTGCCATCAGTGAACCAGGACAGGACTCCTACGAGCAGTACTTC. It codes for CAISEPGQDSYEQYF.

The rearrangement uses TRBV28 and TRBJ1-6; TRBD1 agrees at 7 bases. Germline CDR1 and CDR2: MDHEN and SYDVKM. The CDR3 has 14 amino acids. V was clipped by 4 bases and J by 7 bases; unmatched bases: 4. This chain's CDR3 is CASSSTGTNSPLHF. The CDR3 nucleotides are TGTGCCAGCAGTTCGACAGGGACGAATTCACCCCTCCACTTT. The whole variable domain, remainder taken from reference TRBV28 and TRBJ1-6, is DVKVTQSSRYLVKRTGEKVFLECVQDMDHENMFWYRQDPGLGLRLIYFSYDVKMKEKGDIPEGYSVSREKKERFSLILESASTNQTSMYLCASSSTGTNSPLHFGNGTRLTVT.

A single count supports this clone. As DNA, the CDR3 is TGTGCCAGCAGCTTACTAGCAGCTAGCACAGATACGCAGTATTTT. Its translation: CASSLLAASTDTQYF. The chain carries TRBV7-9 and TRBJ2-3; maybe TRBD2 (5 bases). This CDR3 is 15 amino acids long. Germline V gene data show CDR1 as SEHNR and CDR2 as FQNEAQ (reference sequence). The V end was cut by 2 bases, the J end by 0 bases, with 9 bases between.

This sequence joins TRBV13 and TRBJ2-7; 8 positions agree with TRBD1. CDR3 length equals 13 residues. The V and J ends lost 5 bases and 3 bases, in that order; junction bases with no gene match: 3. Germline V CDR1 and CDR2: PRHDT, FYEKMQ (reference sequence). CDR3 residues: CASSRTGYYEQYF. CDR3 coding DNA: TGTGCCAGCAGCCGGACAGGGTACTACGAGCAGTACTTC. Looking up the rest from reference TRBV13 and TRBJ2-7 gives the full variable domain: AAGVIQSPRHLIKEKRETATLKCYPIPRHDTVYWYQQGPGQDPQFLISFYEKMQSDKGSIPDRFSAQQFSDYHSELNMSSLELGDSALYFCASSRTGYYEQYFGPGTRLTVT.

This rearrangement joins TRBV7-2 to TRBJ2-7; 9 nucleotides align to TRBD2. This CDR3 has 15 amino acids. The ends lost 6 bases at V and 7 bases at J; junction bases unmatched: 13. Germline CDR1 and CDR2: SGHTA and FQGNSA. In nucleotides, the CDR3 is TGTGCCAGCAGTTCCATAGCGGGGGTGAACAGGGAGCAGTACTTC. Its protein product is CASSSIAGVNREQYF.

The chain has TRBV21-1 and TRBJ2-3; the table's D call of TRBD1 was not tested on the DNA. TRBV21-1 is described as a pseudogene. The CDR3 is 17 residues long. The CDR3 DNA sequence: TGTGCCAGCAGCAACACGTTGGACAGGGGGATTCGGGATACGCAGTATTTT. Its protein product is CASSNTLDRGIRDTQYF.

This clone was picked up one time. The gene calls are TRBV9 and TRBJ2-1; the match to TRBD2 covers 14 bases. The CDR3 extends over 17 amino acids. The ends lost 3 bases at V and 3 bases at J; junction bases unmatched: 5. CDR1 and CDR2 from the germline V gene are SGDLS and YYNGEE. The CDR3 spells CASSGGTSGGNYNEQFF. CDR3 in DNA: TGTGCCAGCAGCGGTGGGACTAGCGGGGGAAACTACAATGAGCAGTTCTTC.

A single count supports this clone. The chain has TRBV2 and TRBJ2-5, with TRBD2 matching over 13 bases. V lost 7 bases to trimming and J lost 9 bases; unmatched junction nucleotides: 5. The CDR3 consists of 13 residues. CDR1 and CDR2 (germline): SNHLY, FYNNEI. CDR3 bases: TGTGCCAGCACTCGGACTAGCGGGGGCGCCCAGTACTTC. Its translation: CASTRTSGGAQYF.

V usage is TRBV19 and J usage is TRBJ1-1, with a tentative D call TRBD1 (6 bases). CDR3 size: 14 residues. V lost 7 bases and J lost 3, with 15 bases in between. Germline CDR1 and CDR2: LNHDA and SQIVND (reference sequence). The CDR3 loop reads CASKYGSGDTEAFF. CDR3 nucleotide sequence: TGTGCCAGTAAATATGGATCAGGGGACACTGAAGCTTTCTTT.

Details on this clone: Other DNA sequences in the sample encode the same CDR3. The chain joins TRBV7-7 to TRBJ2-7; 9 bases are shared with TRBD1. The CDR3 consists of 14 residues. Unmatched junction bases numbered 3, after V lost 5 bases and J lost 1 base. Germline V gene sequence: CDR1 SSHAT, CDR2 FNYEAQ (reference sequence). The CDR3 sequence is CASSPGTGSYEQYF. In DNA form, the CDR3 reads TGTGCCAGCAGCCCTGGGACAGGGTCCTACGAGCAGTACTTC.

The chain uses TRBV6-1 and TRBJ2-7; 7 bases are shared with TRBD1. Losses at the gene ends were 10 bases for V and 2 bases for J; bases not matched to a gene: 11. The CDR3 covers 14 residues. Germline V lookup: CDR1 MNHNS, CDR2 SASEGT. This chain's CDR3 is CATLPRDRTYEQYF. CDR3 bases: TGTGCCACCCTCCCCCGGGACAGAACCTACGAGCAGTACTTC.

The genes are TRBV18 and TRBJ1-5, with a weak D call TRBD1 (6 bases). Trimming removed 0 bases at V and 0 bases at J, with 6 bases between. The CDR3 is 15 amino acids. Looked up from germline, CDR1 is KGHSH and CDR2 is LQKENI. The CDR3 nucleotides read TGTGCCAGCTCACCACCAGGGGGTAGCAATCAGCCCCAGCATTTT. This codes for CASSPPGGSNQPQHF.

V is TRBV4-3 and J is TRBJ2-5; 8 bases align to TRBD2. Trimming removed 4 bases from V and 5 bases from J; junction bases left unmatched: 9. The germline gives CDR1 LGHNA, CDR2 YSLEER. The CDR3 consists of 15 residues. Written as DNA, the CDR3 is TGCGCCAGCAGCCCGGGACTAGGGGTGTGGGAGACCCAGTACTTC. Protein product: CASSPGLGVWETQYF.

V is TRBV7-9 and J is TRBJ2-1, with D possibly being TRBD2 (6 bases). The germline CDR1 and CDR2 sequences are SEHNR and FQNEAQ (reference sequence). The CDR3 runs 14 residues. V shed 8 bases and J shed 3 bases, with 14 bases lying between them. In DNA, the CDR3 is TGTGCCAGCCACTCGGGGGATATCTACAATGAGCAGTTCTTC. Translating gives CASHSGDIYNEQFF.

The gene calls are TRBV5-4 and TRBJ2-1, with TRBD1 identical over 9 bases. J lost 6 bases, V lost 5 bases, and 9 bases had no gene match. The CDR3 spans 15 residues. Germline V gene lookup returns CDR1 SGHNT and CDR2 YYREEE (reference sequence). The CDR3 protein is CASRQQGAGVNEQFF. CDR3 coding DNA: TGTGCCAGCAGGCAACAGGGGGCAGGAGTCAATGAGCAGTTCTTC.

This clone was observed a few times. Sequence at one end of the junction differs from germline and may be a read error. V and J are TRBV13 and TRBJ2-3, with 7 bases fitting TRBD1. Germline V gene data show CDR1 as PRHDT and CDR2 as FYEKMQ (reference sequence). This CDR3 region has 13 residues. The CDR3 protein is CASSPGAGGRENF. In nucleotides, the CDR3 is TGTGCCAGCAGCCCCGGGGCAGGGGGTCGTGAGAATTTT.

This clone came up once. J is TRBJ2-5 and V is TRBV19, with 14 bases that match TRBD2. The CDR3 covers 16 residues. The ends lost 3 bases at V and 1 base at J; junction bases unmatched: 1. Germline-derived CDR1 and CDR2 are LNHDA and SQIVND (reference sequence). As DNA, the CDR3 is TGTGCCAGTAGTATTGGGACTAGCGGGGGCCAAGAGACCCAGTACTTC. Protein sequence: CASSIGTSGGQETQYF.

The chain links TRBV27 to TRBJ1-6; no definite D call. V was shortened by 7 bases and J by 6 bases, with 10 bases between the two germline ends. CDR1 and CDR2 from the germline V gene are MNHEY and SMNVEV (reference sequence). This CDR3 region has 13 residues. The CDR3 bases are TGTGCCAGCACCGGGGAGATTAATTCACCCCTCCACTTT. Translation: CASTGEINSPLHF.

The CDR3 DNA reads TGTGCCAGCAGTTCCTCTAGCAATCAGCCCCAGCATTTT. This gives the protein CASSSSSNQPQHF. This sequence joins TRBV27 and TRBJ1-5, with no clear D. The germline CDR1 and CDR2 sequences are MNHEY and SMNVEV (reference sequence). Trimming shortened V by 4 bases and J by 0 bases, and 4 bases separated the two germline ends. The CDR3 has 13 amino acids.

The J gene is TRBJ2-7, the V gene TRBV27; 7 positions match TRBD1. The CDR3 extends over 14 amino acids. CDR1 is MNHEY and CDR2 is SMNVEV in the germline V gene (reference sequence). The trim removed 5 bases at V and 7 bases at J, leaving 11 bases unmatched. The CDR3 sequence is CASSPGTAAGEQYF. The CDR3 nucleotides are TGTGCCAGCAGTCCGGGGACAGCCGCCGGGGAGCAGTACTTC.

The V and J genes are TRBV4-1 and TRBJ1-3; a weak D match, TRBD1 (5 bases). Per the germline V gene, CDR1 is MGHRA and CDR2 is YSYEKL. Trimming took off 5 bases at V and 3 bases at J, with 14 bases between the two ends. This CDR3 comprises 15 residues. As DNA, the CDR3 is TGCGCCAGCAGCTACCGTCGGGGGATTGGAAACACCATATATTTT. Residues: CASSYRRGIGNTIYF.

This chain links TRBV27 with TRBJ2-7, with 10 bases identical to TRBD1. The CDR3 is 14 amino acids. Trimming cost V 5 bases and J 6 bases; bases outside gene matches: 7. Germline lookup yields CDR1 MNHEY and CDR2 SMNVEV (reference sequence). CDR3 sequence reads: CASSRDRGLREQYF. The CDR3 DNA reads TGTGCCAGCAGTCGGGACAGGGGCCTTCGCGAGCAGTACTTC.

The rearrangement joins TRBV30 to TRBJ2-7; no clear D gene. The CDR3 runs to 14 residues. V was pared by 2 bases and J by 2 bases, with 13 bases between. Germline CDR1 GTSNPN, CDR2 SVGIG (reference sequence). CDR3: CAWSRQTDTYEQYF. CDR3 sequence (DNA): TGTGCCTGGAGTAGACAAACCGATACCTACGAGCAGTACTTC.

CDR3 nucleotides: TGTGCCAGCAGTGAAACGGGGGACCCCTACAATGAGCAGTTCTTC. It is translated as CASSETGDPYNEQFF. V gene TRBV6-1 combines with J gene TRBJ2-1, with a tentative D call TRBD2 (6 bases). V lost 2 bases and J lost 2, with 10 bases in between. Germline V lookup: CDR1 MNHNS, CDR2 SASEGT. The CDR3 covers 15 residues.